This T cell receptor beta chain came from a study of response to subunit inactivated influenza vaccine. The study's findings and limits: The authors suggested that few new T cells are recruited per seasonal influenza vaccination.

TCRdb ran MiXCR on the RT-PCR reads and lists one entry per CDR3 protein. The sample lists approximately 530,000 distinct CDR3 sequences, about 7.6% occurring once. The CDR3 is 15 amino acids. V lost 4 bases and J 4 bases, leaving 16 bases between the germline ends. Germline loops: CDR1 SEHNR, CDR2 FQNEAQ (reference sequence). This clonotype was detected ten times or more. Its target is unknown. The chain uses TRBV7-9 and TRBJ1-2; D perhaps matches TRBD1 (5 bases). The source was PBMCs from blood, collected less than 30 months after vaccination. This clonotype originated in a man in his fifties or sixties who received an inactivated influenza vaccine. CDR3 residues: CASSSPMGLLYGYTF. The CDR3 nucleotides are TGTGCCAGCAGCTCTCCTATGGGACTGCTCTATGGCTACACCTTC.